The 4 T cell receptor beta chains reported below all come from one sample, sequenced in a study of response to subunit inactivated influenza vaccine. TCRdb used MiXCR to reprocess the RT-PCR reads, holding one entry per CDR3 protein. The table has about 520,000 distinct CDR3 sequences, about 25% seen once. The specimen comprised CD4+ T cells sorted from PBMCs, sampled more than 4 days after vaccination. Source of these receptors: a man in his forties or fifties who received an inactivated influenza vaccine.

The J gene is TRBJ2-1, the V gene TRBV24-1, with 9 nucleotides matching TRBD2. The germline CDR1 and CDR2 sequences are KGHDR and SFDVKD. CDR3 size: 17 residues. V gave up 4 bases and J gave up 9 bases; unmatched junction bases: 15. CDR3 nucleotide sequence: TGTGCCACCAGTGACCCCTGGGGCAGCGGGAGGATTGGTGAGCAGTTCTTC. It codes for CATSDPWGSGRIGEQFF.

This clonotype was counted only a few times. The J gene is TRBJ1-4, the V gene TRBV6-1; 8 bases fit TRBD1. The ends lost 4 bases at V and 6 bases at J; junction bases unmatched: 7. The CDR3 is 15 amino acids. From germline, CDR1 is MNHNS and CDR2 SASEGT. In DNA form, the CDR3 reads TGTGCCAGCAGTGTCGGGACAGGAGGCTATGAAAAACTGTTTTTT. As protein: CASSVGTGGYEKLFF.

This rearrangement joins TRBV10-3 to TRBJ1-1, with D possibly TRBD1 on 5 matching bases. Germline V gene data show CDR1 as ENHRY and CDR2 as SYGVKD. The CDR3 runs 15 residues. The ends were cut back, 0 bases at V and 1 base at J, with 9 bases in the middle. The CDR3 sequence is CAISESGTGNTEAFF. In DNA form, the CDR3 reads TGTGCCATCAGTGAGTCGGGGACGGGGAACACTGAAGCTTTCTTT.

The gene calls are TRBV18 and TRBJ2-7; 10 bases are a match to TRBD1. The CDR3 has 15 amino acids. Germline values: CDR1 KGHSH, CDR2 LQKENI. V shed 4 bases and J 6 bases; nucleotides not matched to a gene: 9. The CDR3 loop is CASSLPPGQGTEQYF. CDR3 DNA: TGTGCCAGCTCACTCCCCCCGGGACAGGGGACCGAGCAGTACTTC.